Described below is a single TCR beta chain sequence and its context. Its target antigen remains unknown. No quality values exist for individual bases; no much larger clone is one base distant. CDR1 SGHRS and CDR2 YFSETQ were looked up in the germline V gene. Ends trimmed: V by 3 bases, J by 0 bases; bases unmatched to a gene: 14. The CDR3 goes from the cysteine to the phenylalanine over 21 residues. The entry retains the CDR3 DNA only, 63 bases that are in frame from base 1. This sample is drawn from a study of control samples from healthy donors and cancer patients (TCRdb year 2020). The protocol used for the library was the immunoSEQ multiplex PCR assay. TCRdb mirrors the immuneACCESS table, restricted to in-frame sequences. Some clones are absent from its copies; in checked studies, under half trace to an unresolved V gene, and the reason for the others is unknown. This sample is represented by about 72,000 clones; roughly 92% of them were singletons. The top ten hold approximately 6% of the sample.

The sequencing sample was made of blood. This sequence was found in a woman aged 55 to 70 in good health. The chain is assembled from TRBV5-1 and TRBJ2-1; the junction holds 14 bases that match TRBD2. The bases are TGCGCCAGCAGCTGGGGCCTAGGGACTAGCGGGAGAACGAGCTCCTACAATGAGCAGTTCTTC. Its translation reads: CASSWGLGTSGRTSSYNEQFF.